This TCR beta chain is drawn from a study of identical twins. Whole-study results and caveats: Conclusions came from cross-sectional statistical analysis, not from following the same donors. For cord blood, abundant beta clonotypes had fewer insertions, unlike memory repertoires, which showed none.

A universal primer binding site was introduced by template switching. The final cDNA contained unique molecular identifiers. TCRdb passed the 5' RACE reads through MiXCR, listing each CDR3 protein once. The table lists 200,000 to 300,000 distinct CDR3 sequences, 7.5% of them singletons, with around 5% in the top ten. The CDR3 contains 13 residues. Germline CDR1 reads KGHDR; CDR2 reads SFDVKD. With 1 base removed from V and 6 bases from J, the gap between germline ends came to 8 bases. On this clonotype itself: As yet, its antigen is unknown.

These records were also assigned to another study, of yellow fever vaccine responses in identical twins.

The chain recombines TRBV24-1 with TRBJ1-2; D is possibly TRBD1 (5 bases). The TCR originated in a woman aged 18-29 years in good health. Sequenced material: CD8+ T cells sorted from blood. The CDR3 protein is CATSDFGRDGYTF. The CDR3 DNA follows: TGTGCCACCAGTGATTTCGGCAGGGATGGCTACACCTTC.